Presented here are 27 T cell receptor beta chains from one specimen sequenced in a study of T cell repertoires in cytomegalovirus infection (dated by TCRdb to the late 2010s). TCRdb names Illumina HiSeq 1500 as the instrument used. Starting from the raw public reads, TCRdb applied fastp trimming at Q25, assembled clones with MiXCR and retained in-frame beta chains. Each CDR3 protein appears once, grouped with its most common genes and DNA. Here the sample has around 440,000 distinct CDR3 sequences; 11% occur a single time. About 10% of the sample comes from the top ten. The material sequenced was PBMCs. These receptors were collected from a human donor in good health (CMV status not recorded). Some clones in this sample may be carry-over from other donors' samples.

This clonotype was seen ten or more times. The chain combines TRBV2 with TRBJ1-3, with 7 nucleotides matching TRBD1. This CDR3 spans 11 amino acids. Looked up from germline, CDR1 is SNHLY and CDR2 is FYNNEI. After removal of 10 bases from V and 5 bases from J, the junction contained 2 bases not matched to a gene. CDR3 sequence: CATGQRNTIYF. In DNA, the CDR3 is TGTGCCACGGGACAGCGAAACACCATATATTTT. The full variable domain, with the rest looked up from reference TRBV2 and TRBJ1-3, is EPEVTQTPSHQVTQMGQEVILRCVPISNHLYFYWYRQILGQKVEFLVSFYNNEISEKSEIFDDQFSVERPDGSNFTLKIRSTKLEDSAMYFCATGQRNTIYFGEGSWLTVV.

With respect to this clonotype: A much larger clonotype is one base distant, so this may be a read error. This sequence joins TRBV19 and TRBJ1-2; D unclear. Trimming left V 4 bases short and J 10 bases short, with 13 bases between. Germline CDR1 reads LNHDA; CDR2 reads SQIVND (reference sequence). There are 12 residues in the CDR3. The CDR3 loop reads CASSTQPWDYTF. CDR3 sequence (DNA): TGTGCCAGTAGTACCCAACCGTGGGACTACACCTTC.

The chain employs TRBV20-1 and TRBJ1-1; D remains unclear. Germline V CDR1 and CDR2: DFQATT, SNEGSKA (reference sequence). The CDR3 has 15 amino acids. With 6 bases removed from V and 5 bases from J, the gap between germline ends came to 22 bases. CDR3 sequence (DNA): TGCAGTGCAAAAGTAGGGCGCTCCTCGGGGACTGAAGCTTTCTTT. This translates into CSAKVGRSSGTEAFF.

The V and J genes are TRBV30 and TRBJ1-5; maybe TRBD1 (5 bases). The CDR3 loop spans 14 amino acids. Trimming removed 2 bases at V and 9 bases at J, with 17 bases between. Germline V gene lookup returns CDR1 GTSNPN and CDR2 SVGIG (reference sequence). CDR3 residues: CAWSPGLQQGPQHF. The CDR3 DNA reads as TGTGCCTGGAGTCCGGGACTCCAGCAAGGGCCCCAGCATTTT.

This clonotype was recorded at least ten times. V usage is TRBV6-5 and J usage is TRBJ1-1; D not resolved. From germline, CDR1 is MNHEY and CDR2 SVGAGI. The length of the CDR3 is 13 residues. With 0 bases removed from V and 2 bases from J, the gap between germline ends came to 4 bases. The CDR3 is CASSYSTNTEAFF. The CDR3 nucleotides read TGTGCCAGCAGTTACTCGACTAACACTGAAGCTTTCTTT.

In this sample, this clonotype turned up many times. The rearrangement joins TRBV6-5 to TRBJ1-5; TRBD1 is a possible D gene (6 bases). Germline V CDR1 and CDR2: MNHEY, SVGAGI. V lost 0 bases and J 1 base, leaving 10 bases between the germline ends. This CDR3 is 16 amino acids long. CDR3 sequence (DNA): TGTGCCAGCAGTTACTCCAGCAGGGGCAGCAATCAGCCCCAGCATTTT. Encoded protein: CASSYSSRGSNQPQHF.

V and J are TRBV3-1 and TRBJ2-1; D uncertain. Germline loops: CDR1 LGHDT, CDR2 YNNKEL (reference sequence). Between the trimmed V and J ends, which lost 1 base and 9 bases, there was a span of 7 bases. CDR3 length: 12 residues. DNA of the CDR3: TGTGCCAGCAGCCAAGGCGCTCTTGAGCAGTTCTTC. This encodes CASSQGALEQFF.

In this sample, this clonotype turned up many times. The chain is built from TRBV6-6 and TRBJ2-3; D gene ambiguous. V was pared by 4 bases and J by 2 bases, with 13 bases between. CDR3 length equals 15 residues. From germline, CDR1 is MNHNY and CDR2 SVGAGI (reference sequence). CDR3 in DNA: TGTGCCAGCAGTTCGTCTGGGGAACTCACAGATACGCAGTATTTT. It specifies CASSSSGELTDTQYF.

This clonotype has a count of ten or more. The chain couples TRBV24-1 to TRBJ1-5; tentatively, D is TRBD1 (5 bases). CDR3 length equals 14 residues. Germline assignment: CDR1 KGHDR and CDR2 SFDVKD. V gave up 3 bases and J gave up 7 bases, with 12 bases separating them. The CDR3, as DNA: TGTGCCACCAGTGATAGGGGACGCAGGCAGCCCCAGCATTTT. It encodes CATSDRGRRQPQHF.

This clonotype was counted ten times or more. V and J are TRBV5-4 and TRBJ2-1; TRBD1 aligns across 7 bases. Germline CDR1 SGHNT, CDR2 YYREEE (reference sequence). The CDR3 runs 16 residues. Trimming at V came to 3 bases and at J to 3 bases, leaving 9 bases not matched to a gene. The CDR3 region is CASSSLRDSHYNEQFF. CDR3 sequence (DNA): TGTGCCAGCAGCTCTCTTAGGGACAGTCACTACAATGAGCAGTTCTTC.

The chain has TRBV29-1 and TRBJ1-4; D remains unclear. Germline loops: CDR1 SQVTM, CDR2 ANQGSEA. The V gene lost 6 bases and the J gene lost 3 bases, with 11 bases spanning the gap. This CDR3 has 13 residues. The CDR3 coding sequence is TGCAGCGTGGTGTGGGGAGCTAATGAAAAACTGTTTTTT. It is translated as CSVVWGANEKLFF. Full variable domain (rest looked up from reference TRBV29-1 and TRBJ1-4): SAVISQKPSRDICQRGTSLTIQCQVDSQVTMMFWYRQQPGQSLTLIATANQGSEATYESGFVIDKFPISRPNLTFSTLTVSNMSPEDSSIYLCSVVWGANEKLFFGSGTQLSVL.

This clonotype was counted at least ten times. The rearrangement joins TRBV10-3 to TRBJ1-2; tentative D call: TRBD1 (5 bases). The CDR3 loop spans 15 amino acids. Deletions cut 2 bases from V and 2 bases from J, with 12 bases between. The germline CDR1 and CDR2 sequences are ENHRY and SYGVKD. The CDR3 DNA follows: TGTGCCATCAGTGAGGGGGACCGCATAAACTATGGCTACACCTTC. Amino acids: CAISEGDRINYGYTF.

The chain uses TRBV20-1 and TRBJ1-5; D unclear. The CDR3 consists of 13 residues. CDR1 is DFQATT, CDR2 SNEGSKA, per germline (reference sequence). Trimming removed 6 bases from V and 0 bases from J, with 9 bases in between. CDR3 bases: TGCAGTGCCTCAGGTTCTAGCAATCAGCCCCAGCATTTT. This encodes CSASGSSNQPQHF.

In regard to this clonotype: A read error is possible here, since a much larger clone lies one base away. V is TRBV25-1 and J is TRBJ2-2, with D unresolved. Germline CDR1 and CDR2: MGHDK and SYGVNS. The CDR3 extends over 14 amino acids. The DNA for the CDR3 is TGTGCCAGCAGTCCTACATCGAACACCAGGGAGCTGTTTTTT. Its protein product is CASSPTSNTRELFF. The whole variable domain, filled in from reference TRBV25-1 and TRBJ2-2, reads EADIYQTPRYLVIGTGKKITLECSQTMGHDKMYWYQQDPGMELHLIHYSYGVNSTEKGDLSSESTVSRIRTEHFPLTLESARPSHTSQYLCASSPTSNTRELFFGEGSRLTVL.

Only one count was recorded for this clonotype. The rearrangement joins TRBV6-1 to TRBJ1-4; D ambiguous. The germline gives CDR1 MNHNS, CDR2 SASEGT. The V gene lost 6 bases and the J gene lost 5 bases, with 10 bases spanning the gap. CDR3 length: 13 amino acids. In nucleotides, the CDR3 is TGTGCCAGCAGACGCGATTCCAATGAAAAACTGTTTTTT. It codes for CASRRDSNEKLFF.

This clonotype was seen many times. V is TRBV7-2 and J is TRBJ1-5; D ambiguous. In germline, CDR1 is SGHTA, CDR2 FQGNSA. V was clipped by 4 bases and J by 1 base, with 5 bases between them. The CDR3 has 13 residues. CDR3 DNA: TGTGCCAGCAGCTCCCAGAGCAATCAGCCCCAGCATTTT. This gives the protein CASSSQSNQPQHF.

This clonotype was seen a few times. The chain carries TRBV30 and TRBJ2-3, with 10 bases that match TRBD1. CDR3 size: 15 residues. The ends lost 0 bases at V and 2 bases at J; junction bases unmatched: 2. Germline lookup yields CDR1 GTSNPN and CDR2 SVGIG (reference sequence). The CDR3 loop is CAWSVGTGDTDTQYF. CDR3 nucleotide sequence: TGTGCCTGGAGTGTCGGGACAGGGGACACAGATACGCAGTATTTT.

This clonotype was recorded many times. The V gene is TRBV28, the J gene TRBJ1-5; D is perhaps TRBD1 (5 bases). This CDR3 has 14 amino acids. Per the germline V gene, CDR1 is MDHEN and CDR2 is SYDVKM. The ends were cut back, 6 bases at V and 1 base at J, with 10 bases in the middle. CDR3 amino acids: CASRLGPSNQPQHF. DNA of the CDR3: TGTGCCAGCAGGTTGGGACCGAGCAATCAGCCCCAGCATTTT.

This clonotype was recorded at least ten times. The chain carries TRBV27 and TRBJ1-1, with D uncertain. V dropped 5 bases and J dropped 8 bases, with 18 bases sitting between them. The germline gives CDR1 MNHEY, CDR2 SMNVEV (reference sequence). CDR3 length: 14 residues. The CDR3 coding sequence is TGTGCCAGCAGTCGAATCGGGCCGGGATTGGAAGCTTTCTTT. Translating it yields CASSRIGPGLEAFF.

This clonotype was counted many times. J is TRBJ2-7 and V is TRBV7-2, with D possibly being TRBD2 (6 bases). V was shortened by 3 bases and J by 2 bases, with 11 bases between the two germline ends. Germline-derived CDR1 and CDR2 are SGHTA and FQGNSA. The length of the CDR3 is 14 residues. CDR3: CASSLDGGAYEQYF. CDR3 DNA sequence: TGTGCCAGCAGCTTGGACGGGGGTGCCTACGAGCAGTACTTC.

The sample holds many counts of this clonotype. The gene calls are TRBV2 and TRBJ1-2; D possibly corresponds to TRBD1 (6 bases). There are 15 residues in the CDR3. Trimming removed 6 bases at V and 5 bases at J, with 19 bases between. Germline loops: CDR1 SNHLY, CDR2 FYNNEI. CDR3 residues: CASRALGQGRYGYTF. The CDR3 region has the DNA TGTGCCAGCAGGGCTTTAGGGCAGGGGAGGTATGGCTACACCTTC.

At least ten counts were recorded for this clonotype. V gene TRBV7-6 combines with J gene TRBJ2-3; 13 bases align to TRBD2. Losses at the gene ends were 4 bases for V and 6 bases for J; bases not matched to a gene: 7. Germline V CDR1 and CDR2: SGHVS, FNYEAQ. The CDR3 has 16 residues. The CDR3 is CASSSRLAGGRDTQYF. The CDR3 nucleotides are TGTGCCAGCAGCTCACGACTAGCGGGGGGCCGGGATACGCAGTATTTT.

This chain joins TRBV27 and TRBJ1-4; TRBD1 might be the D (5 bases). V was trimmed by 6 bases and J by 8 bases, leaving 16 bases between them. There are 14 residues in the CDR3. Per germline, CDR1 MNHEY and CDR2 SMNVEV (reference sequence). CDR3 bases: TGTGCCAGCAGCCTGAGGGGTAAAGGGGAAAAACTGTTTTTT. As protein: CASSLRGKGEKLFF.

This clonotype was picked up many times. CDR3 amino acids: CASSLQGNTEAFF. The CDR3 DNA is TGTGCCAGCAGCTTACAGGGGAACACTGAAGCTTTCTTT. The V and J genes are TRBV7-3 and TRBJ1-1; D perhaps matches TRBD1 (5 bases). This CDR3 has 13 amino acids. Germline V gene sequence: CDR1 SGHTA, CDR2 FQGTGA. V dropped 2 bases and J dropped 1 base, with 5 bases sitting between them.

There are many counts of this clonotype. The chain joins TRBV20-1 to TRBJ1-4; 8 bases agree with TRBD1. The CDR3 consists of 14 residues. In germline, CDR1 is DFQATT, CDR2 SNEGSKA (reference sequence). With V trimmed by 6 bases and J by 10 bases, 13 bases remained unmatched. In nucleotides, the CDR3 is TGCAGTGCGGCGCAGGGGGCGACTTCGGTAAAACTGTTTTTT. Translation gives CSAAQGATSVKLFF.

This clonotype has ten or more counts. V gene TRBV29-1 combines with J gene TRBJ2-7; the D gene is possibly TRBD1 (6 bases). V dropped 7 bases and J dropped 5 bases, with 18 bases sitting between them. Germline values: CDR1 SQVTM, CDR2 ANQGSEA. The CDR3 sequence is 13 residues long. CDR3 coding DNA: TGCAGCGCTGGGAGAGGGGGTAGGAACGAGCAGTACTTC. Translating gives CSAGRGGRNEQYF.

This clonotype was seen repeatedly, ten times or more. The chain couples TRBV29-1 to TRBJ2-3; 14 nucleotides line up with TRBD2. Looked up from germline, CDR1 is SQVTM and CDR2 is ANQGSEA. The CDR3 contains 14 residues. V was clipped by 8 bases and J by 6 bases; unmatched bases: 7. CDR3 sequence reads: CSLLTSGGADTQYF. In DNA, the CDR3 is TGCAGCTTGCTGACTAGCGGGGGGGCGGATACGCAGTATTTT.